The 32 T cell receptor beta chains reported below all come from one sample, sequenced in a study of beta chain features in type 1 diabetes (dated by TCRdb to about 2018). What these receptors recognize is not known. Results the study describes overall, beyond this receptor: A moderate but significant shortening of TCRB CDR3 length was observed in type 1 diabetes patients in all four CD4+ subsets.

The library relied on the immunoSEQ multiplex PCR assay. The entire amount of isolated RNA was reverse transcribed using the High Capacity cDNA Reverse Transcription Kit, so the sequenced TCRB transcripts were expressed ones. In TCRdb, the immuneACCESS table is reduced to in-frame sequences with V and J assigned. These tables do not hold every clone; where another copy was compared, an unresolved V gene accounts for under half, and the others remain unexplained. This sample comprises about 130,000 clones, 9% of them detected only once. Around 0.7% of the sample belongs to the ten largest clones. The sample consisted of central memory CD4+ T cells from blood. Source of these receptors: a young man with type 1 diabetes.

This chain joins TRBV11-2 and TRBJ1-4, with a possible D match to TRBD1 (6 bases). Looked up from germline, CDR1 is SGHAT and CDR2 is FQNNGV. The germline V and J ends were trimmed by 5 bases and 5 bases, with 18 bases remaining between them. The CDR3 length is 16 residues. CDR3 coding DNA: TGTGCCAGCAGCCGACCGACAGGTCCCTCAAATGAAAAACTGTTTTTT. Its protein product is CASSRPTGPSNEKLFF. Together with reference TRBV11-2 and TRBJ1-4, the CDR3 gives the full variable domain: EAGVAQSPRYKIIEKRQSVAFWCNPISGHATLYWYQQILGQGPKLLIQFQNNGVVDDSQLPKDRFSAERLKGVDSTLKIQPAKLEDSAVYLCASSRPTGPSNEKLFFGSGTQLSVL.

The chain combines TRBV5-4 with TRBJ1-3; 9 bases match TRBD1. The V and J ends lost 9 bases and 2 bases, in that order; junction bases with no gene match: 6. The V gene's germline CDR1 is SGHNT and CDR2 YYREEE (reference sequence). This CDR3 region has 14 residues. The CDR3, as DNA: TGTGCCATCCAGACAGGGGGAGCTGGAAACACCATATATTTT. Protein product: CAIQTGGAGNTIYF.

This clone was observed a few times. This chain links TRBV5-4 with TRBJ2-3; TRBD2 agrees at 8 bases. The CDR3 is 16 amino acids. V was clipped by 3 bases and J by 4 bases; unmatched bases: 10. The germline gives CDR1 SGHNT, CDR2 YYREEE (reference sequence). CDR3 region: CASSSFRGGNPDTQYF. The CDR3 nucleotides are TGTGCCAGCAGCTCTTTCCGGGGGGGCAACCCAGATACGCAGTATTTT.

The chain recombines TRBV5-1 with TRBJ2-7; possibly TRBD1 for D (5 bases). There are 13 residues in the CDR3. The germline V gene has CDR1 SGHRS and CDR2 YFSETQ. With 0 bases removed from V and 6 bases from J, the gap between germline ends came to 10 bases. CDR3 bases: TGCGCCAGCAGCTTGGAGGGGCGCGGCGAGCAGTACTTC. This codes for CASSLEGRGEQYF. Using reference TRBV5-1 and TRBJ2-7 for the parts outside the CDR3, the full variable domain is KAGVTQTPRYLIKTRGQQVTLSCSPISGHRSVSWYQQTPGQGLQFLFEYFSETQRNKGNFPGRFSGRQFSNSRSEMNVSTLELGDSALYLCASSLEGRGEQYFGPGTRLTVT.

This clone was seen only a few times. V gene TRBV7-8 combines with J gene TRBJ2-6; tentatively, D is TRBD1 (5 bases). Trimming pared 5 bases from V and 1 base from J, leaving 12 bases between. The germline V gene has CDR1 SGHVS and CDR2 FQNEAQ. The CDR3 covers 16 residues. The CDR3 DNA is TGTGCCAGCAGCACCCGGACAATTTCTGGGGCCAACGTCCTGACTTTC. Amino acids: CASSTRTISGANVLTF.

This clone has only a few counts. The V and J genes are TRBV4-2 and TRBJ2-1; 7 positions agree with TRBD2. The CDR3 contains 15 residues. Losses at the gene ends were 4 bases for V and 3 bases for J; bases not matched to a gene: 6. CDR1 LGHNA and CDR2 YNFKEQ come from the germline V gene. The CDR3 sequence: CASSPTSALYNEQFF. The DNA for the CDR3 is TGTGCCAGCAGCCCAACTAGCGCCCTCTACAATGAGCAGTTCTTC.

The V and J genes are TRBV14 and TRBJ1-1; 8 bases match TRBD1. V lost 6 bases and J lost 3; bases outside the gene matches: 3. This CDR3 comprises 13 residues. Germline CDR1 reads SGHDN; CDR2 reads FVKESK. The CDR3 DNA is TGTGCCAGCAGGGACAGGGAGGACACTGAAGCTTTCTTT. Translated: CASRDREDTEAFF.

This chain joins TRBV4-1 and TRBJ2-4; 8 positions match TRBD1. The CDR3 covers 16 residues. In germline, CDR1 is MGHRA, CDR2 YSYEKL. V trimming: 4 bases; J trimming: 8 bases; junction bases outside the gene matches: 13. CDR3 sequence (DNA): TGCGCCAGCAGCCTCGACAGGGGATTGGGGCTGGACATTCAGTACTTC. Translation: CASSLDRGLGLDIQYF.

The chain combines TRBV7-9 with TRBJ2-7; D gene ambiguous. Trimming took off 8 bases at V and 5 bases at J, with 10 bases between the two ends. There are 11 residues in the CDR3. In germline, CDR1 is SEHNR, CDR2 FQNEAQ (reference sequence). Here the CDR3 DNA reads TGTGCCAGCGGGCACTCGGACGAGCAGTACTTC. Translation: CASGHSDEQYF.

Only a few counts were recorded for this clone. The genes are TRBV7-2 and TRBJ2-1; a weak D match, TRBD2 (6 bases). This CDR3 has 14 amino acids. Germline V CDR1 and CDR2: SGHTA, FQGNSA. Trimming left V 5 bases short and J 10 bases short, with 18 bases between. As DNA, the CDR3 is TGTGCCAGCAGCCCCGTGGAGGGAGTTAGGGAGCAGTTCTTC. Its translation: CASSPVEGVREQFF.

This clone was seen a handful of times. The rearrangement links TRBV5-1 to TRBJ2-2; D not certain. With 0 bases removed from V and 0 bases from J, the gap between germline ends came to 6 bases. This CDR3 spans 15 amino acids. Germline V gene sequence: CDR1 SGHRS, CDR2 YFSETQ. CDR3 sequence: CASSLAPANTGELFF. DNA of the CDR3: TGCGCCAGCAGCTTGGCCCCCGCGAACACCGGGGAGCTGTTTTTT.

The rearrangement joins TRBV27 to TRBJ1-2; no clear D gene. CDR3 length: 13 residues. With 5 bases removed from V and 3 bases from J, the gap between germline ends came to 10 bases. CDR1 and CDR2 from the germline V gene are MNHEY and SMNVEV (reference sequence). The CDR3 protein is CASSRVGDYGYTF. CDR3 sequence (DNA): TGTGCCAGCAGTCGTGTGGGCGACTATGGCTACACCTTC.

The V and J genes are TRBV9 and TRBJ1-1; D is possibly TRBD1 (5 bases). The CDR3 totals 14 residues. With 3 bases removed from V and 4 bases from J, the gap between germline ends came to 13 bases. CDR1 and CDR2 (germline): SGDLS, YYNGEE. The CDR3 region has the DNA TGTGCCAGCAGCGAGGCGGGGCGCTTCACTGAAGCTTTCTTT. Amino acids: CASSEAGRFTEAFF.

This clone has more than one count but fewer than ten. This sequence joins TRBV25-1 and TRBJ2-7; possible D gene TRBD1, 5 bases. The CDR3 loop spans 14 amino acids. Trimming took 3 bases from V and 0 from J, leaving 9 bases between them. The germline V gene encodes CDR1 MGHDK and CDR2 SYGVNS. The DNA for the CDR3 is TGTGCCAGCAGTGAGGGGCACCTCTCCTACGAGCAGTACTTC. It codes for CASSEGHLSYEQYF.

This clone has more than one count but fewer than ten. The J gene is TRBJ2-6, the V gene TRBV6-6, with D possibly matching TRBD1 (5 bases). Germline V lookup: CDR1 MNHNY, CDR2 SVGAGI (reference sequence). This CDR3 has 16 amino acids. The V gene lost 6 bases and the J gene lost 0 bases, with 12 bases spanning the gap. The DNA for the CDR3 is TGTGCCAGCAGCTCGACAGCACACTCTGGGGCCAACGTCCTGACTTTC. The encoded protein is CASSSTAHSGANVLTF.

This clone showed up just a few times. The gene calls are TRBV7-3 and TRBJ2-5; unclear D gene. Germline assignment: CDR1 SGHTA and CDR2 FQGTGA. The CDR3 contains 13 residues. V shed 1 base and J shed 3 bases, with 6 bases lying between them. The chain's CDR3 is CASSLNFKETQYF. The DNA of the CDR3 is TGTGCCAGCAGCTTAAACTTTAAAGAGACCCAGTACTTC.

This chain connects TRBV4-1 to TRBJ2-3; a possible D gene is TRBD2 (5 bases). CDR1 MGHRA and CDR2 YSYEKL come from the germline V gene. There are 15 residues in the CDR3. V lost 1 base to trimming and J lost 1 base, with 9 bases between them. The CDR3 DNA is TGCGCCAGCAGCCAAGTTGCGCGGGGCACAGATACGCAGTATTTT. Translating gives CASSQVARGTDTQYF.

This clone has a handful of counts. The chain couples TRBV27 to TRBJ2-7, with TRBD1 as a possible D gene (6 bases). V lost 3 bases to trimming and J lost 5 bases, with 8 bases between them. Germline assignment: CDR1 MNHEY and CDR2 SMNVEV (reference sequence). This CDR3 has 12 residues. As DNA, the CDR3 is TGTGCCAGCAGTTTCAGGGGTGACGAGCAGTACTTC. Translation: CASSFRGDEQYF.

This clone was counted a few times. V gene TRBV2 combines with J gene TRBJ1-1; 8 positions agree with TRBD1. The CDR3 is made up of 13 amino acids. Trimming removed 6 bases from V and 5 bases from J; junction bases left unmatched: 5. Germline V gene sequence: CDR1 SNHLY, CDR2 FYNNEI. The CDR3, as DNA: TGTGCCAGCAGCGGACAGGGCAGGACTGAAGCTTTCTTT. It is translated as CASSGQGRTEAFF.

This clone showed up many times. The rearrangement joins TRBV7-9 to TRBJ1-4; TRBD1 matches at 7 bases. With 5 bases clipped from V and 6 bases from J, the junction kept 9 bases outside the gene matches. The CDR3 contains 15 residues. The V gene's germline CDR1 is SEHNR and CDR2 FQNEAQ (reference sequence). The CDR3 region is CASSIRQGSDEKLFF. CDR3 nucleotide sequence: TGTGCCAGCAGCATACGACAGGGTTCCGATGAAAAACTGTTTTTT.

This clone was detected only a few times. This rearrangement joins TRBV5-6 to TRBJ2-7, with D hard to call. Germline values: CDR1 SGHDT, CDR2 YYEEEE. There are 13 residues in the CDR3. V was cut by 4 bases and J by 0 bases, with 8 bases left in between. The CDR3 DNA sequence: TGTGCCAGCAGCCGTCAGTTCTCCTACGAGCAGTACTTC. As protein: CASSRQFSYEQYF. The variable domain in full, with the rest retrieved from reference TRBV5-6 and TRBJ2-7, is DAGVTQSPTHLIKTRGQQVTLRCSPKSGHDTVSWYQQALGQGPQFIFQYYEEEERQRGNFPDRFSGHQFPNYSSELNVNALLLGDSALYLCASSRQFSYEQYFGPGTRLTVT.

The CDR3 sequence is CASSQGLADPYEQYF. In DNA, the CDR3 is TGTGCCAGCAGCCAAGGACTAGCGGACCCCTACGAGCAGTACTTC. This chain uses TRBV5-8 with TRBJ2-7; 10 bases fit TRBD2. This CDR3 has 15 amino acids. V lost 4 bases to trimming and J lost 2 bases; unmatched junction nucleotides: 6. Germline CDR1 and CDR2: SGHTS and YDEGEE.

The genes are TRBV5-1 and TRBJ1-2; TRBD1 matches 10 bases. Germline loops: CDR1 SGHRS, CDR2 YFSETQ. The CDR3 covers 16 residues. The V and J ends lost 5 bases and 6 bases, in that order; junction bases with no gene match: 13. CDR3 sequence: CASSSLQLGTGDGYTF. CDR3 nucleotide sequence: TGCGCCAGCAGTTCTCTTCAATTAGGGACAGGGGATGGCTACACCTTC.

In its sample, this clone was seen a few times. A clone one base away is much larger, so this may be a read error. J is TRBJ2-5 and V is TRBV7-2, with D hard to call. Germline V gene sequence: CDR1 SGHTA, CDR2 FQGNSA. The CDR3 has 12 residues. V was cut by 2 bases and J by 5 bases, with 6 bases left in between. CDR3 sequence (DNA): TGTGCCAGCAGCTTAAACGGGGAGACCCAGTACTTC. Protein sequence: CASSLNGETQYF.

CDR3 protein: CASRGDRGYSPLHF. The DNA for the CDR3 is TGTGCCAGCAGAGGGGACAGGGGCTATTCACCCCTCCACTTT. V usage is TRBV4-2 and J usage is TRBJ1-6; TRBD1 matches at 10 bases. This CDR3 is built from 14 residues. After removal of 6 bases from V and 8 bases from J, the junction contained 4 bases not matched to a gene. Germline V CDR1 and CDR2: LGHNA, YNFKEQ.

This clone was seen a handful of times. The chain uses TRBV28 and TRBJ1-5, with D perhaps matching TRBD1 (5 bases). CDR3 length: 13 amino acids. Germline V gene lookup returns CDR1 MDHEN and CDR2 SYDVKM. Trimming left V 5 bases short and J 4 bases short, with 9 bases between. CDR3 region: CASSPYRNQPQHF. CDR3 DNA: TGTGCCAGCAGTCCGTACAGGAATCAGCCCCAGCATTTT.

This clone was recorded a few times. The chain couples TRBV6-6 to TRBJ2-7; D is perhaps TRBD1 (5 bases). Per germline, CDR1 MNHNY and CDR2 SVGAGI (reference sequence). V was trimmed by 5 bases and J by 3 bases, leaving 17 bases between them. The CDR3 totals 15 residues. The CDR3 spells CASSTPGAYGYEQYF. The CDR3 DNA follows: TGTGCCAGCAGTACCCCTGGGGCCTACGGCTACGAGCAGTACTTC.

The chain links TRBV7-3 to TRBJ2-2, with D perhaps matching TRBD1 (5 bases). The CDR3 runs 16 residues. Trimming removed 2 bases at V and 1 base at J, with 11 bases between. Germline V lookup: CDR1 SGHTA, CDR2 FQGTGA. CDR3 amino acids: CASSLVGAMNTGELFF. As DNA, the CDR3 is TGTGCCAGCAGCTTAGTTGGGGCCATGAACACCGGGGAGCTGTTTTTT.

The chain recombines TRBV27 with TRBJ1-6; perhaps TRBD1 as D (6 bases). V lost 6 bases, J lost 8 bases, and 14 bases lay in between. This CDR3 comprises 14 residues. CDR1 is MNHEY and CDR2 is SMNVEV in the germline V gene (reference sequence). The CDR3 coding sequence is TGTGCCAGCAGCCTACAGGGTTTTTATTCACCCCTCCACTTT. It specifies CASSLQGFYSPLHF.

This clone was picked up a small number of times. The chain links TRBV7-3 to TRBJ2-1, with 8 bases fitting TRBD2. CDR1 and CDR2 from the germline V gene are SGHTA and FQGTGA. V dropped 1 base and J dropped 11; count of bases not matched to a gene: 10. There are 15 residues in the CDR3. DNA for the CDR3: TGTGCCAGCAGCTTAAATGGTCTGGCGGGGGGAAAGCAGTTCTTC. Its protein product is CASSLNGLAGGKQFF. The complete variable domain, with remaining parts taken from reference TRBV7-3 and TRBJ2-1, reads GAGVSQTPSNKVTEKGKYVELRCDPISGHTALYWYRQSLGQGPEFLIYFQGTGAADDSGLPNDRFFAVRPEGSVSTLKIQRTERGDSAVYLCASSLNGLAGGKQFFGPGTRLTVL.

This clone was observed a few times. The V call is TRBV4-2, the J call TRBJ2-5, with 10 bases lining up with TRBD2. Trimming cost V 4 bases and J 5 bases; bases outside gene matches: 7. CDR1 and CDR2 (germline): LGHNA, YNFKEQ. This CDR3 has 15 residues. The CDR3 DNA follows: TGTGCCAGCAGCCGCAGCGGGGGGGTCTTCGAGACCCAGTACTTC. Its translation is CASSRSGGVFETQYF.

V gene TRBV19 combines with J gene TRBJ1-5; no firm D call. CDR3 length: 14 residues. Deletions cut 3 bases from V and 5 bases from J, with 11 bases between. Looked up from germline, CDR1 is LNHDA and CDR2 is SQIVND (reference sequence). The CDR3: CASSIIVGDQPQHF. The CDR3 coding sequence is TGTGCCAGTAGTATTATCGTCGGAGATCAGCCCCAGCATTTT.